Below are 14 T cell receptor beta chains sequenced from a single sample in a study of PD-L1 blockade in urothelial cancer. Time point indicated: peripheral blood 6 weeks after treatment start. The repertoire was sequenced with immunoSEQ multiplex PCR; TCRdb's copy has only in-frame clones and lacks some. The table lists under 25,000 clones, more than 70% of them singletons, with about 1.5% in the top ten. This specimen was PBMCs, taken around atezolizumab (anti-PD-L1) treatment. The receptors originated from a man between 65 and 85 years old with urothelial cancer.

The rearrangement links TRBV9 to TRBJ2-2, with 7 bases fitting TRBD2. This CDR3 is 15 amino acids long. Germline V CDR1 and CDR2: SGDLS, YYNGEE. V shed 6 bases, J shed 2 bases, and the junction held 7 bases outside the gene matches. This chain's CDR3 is CASNPSGENTGELFF. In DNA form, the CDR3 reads TGTGCCAGCAATCCCAGCGGGGAAAACACCGGGGAGCTGTTTTTT.

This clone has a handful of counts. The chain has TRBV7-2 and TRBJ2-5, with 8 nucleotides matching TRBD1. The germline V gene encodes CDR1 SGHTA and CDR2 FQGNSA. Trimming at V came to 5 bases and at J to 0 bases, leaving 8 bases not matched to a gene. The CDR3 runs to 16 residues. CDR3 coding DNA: TGTGCCAGCAGCCGAGACATACAGGGGGACCAAGAGACCCAGTACTTC. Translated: CASSRDIQGDQETQYF.

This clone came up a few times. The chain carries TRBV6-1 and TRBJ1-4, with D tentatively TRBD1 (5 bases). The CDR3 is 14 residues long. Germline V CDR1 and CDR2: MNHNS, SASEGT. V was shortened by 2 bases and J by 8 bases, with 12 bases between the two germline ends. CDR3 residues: CASSEMTVPEKLFF. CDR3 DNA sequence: TGTGCCAGCAGTGAAATGACAGTCCCCGAAAAACTGTTTTTT.

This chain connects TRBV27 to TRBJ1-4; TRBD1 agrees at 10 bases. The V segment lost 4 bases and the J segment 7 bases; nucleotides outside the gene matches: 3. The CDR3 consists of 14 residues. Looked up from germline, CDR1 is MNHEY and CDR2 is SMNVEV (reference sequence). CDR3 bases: TGTGCCAGCAGTTGGGGACAGGGGCGTGAAAAACTGTTTTTT. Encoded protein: CASSWGQGREKLFF.

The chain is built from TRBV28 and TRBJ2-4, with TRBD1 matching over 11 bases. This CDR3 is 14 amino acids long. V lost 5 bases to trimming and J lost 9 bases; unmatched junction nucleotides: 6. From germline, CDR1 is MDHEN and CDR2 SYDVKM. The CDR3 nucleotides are TGTGCCAGCAGTCCCGGGACAGGGGGAGCCATTCAGTACTTC. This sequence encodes CASSPGTGGAIQYF.

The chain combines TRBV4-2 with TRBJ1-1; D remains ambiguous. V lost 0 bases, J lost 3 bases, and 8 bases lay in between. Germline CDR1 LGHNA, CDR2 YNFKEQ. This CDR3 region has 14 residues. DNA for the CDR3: TGTGCCAGCAGCCAAGACGGGAAAGACACTGAAGCTTTCTTT. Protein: CASSQDGKDTEAFF.

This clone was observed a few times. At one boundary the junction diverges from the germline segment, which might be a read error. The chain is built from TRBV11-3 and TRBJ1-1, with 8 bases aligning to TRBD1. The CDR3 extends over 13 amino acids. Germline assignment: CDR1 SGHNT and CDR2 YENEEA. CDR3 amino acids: CASSLDRGTEAFF. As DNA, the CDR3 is TGTGCCAGCAGCCTAGACAGGGGAACTGAAGCTTTCTTT.

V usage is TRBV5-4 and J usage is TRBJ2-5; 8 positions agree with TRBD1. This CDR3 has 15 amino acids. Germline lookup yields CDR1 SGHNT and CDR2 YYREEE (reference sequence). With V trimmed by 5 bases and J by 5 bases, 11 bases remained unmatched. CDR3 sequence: CASRPAGGEGETQYF. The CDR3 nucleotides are TGTGCCAGCAGACCCGCAGGGGGCGAAGGTGAGACCCAGTACTTC.

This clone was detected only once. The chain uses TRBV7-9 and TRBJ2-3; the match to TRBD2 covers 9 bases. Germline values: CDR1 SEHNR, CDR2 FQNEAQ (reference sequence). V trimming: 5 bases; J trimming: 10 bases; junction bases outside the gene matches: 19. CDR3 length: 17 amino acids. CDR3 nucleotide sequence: TGTGCCAGCAGCCTCTCCTTAGCGGGAGCCAGCTTCCCGGCGCAGTATTTT. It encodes CASSLSLAGASFPAQYF.

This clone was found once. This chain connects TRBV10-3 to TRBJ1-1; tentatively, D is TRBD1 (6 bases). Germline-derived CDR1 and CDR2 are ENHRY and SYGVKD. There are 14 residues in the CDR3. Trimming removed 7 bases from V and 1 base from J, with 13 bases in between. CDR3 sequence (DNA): TGTGCCATCACTGTTGGACAGAAGAACACTGAAGCTTTCTTT. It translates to CAITVGQKNTEAFF.

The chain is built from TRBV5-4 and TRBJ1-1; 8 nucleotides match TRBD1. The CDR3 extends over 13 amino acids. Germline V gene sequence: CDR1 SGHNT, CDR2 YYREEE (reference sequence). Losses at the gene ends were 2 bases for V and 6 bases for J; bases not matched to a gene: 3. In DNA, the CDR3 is TGTGCCAGCAGCTTTCAGGGGGCGCCTGAAGCTTTCTTT. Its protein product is CASSFQGAPEAFF.

The CDR3 loop is CASSPGLAGVYEQFF. CDR3 DNA: TGTGCCAGCAGCCCGGGACTAGCGGGAGTATATGAGCAGTTCTTC. J is TRBJ2-1 and V is TRBV7-7; 14 positions match TRBD2. Germline CDR1 reads SSHAT; CDR2 reads FNYEAQ (reference sequence). Trimming removed 5 bases from V and 8 bases from J; junction bases left unmatched: 5. The CDR3 extends over 15 amino acids.

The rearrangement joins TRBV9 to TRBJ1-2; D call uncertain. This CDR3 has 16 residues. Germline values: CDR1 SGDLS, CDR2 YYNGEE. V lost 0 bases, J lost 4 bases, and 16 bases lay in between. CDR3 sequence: CASSVDLEGTFYGYTF. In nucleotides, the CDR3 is TGTGCCAGCAGCGTAGATCTGGAGGGAACTTTCTATGGCTACACCTTC.

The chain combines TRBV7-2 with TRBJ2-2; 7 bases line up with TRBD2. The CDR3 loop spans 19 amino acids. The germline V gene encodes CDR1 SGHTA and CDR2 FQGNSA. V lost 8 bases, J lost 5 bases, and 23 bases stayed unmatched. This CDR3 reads CASQGPHYGGRAGTGELFF. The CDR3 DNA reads TGTGCCAGCCAGGGACCCCACTACGGAGGGAGGGCCGGTACCGGGGAGCTGTTTTTT.